Below are 13 T cell receptor beta chains sequenced from a single sample in a study of blood T cells in healthy people across ages. Using a J-beta primer mix together with a sample-barcoded 5' primer, a second PCR was run for about 7 to 12 cycles. MiXCR, run by TCRdb on the 5' RACE reads, gives a single entry per CDR3 protein. Seen here are roughly 500,000 distinct CDR3 sequences, 25% to 30% observed once, and the top ten hold roughly 18%. The sequenced sample was blood. The receptor set was obtained from a woman aged 70 to 79 in good health.

This clonotype was seen a handful of times. The rearrangement uses TRBV5-1 and TRBJ2-7; 10 nucleotides agree with TRBD1. In germline, CDR1 is SGHRS, CDR2 YFSETQ. Trimming removed 4 bases from V and 6 bases from J; junction bases left unmatched: 7. This CDR3 spans 14 amino acids. CDR3 in amino acids: CASSPSTGGGEQYF. CDR3 coding DNA: TGCGCCAGCAGCCCCTCGACAGGGGGCGGCGAGCAGTACTTC.

The V call is TRBV7-3, the J call TRBJ2-3; D is uncertain. This CDR3 has 13 amino acids. Trimming stripped 4 bases from V and 2 bases from J, with 7 bases between. Germline loops: CDR1 SGHTA, CDR2 FQGTGA. CDR3 coding DNA: TGTGCCAGCAGCTCCACCCACACAGATACGCAGTATTTT. This sequence encodes CASSSTHTDTQYF. The variable domain in full, with the rest retrieved from reference TRBV7-3 and TRBJ2-3, is GAGVSQTPSNKVTEKGKYVELRCDPISGHTALYWYRQSLGQGPEFLIYFQGTGAADDSGLPNDRFFAVRPEGSVSTLKIQRTERGDSAVYLCASSSTHTDTQYFGPGTRLTVL.

The chain couples TRBV12-3 or TRBV12-4 to TRBJ2-5; the match to TRBD1 covers 8 bases. The CDR3 length is 16 residues. Unmatched junction bases numbered 10, after V lost 3 bases and J lost 4 bases. The CDR3 nucleotides read TGTGCCAGCAGTTTCAGCCCCGGACAGGGACGAGAGACCCAGTACTTC. Translating gives CASSFSPGQGRETQYF.

There are a few counts of this clonotype. The CDR3 DNA reads as TGTGCCATCAGTGAGTCCGCGACAGGGGGTACAACCAAAAACATTCAGTACTTC. As protein: CAISESATGGTTKNIQYF. V usage is TRBV10-3 and J usage is TRBJ2-4, with 9 bases fitting TRBD1. With 0 bases clipped from V and 2 bases from J, the junction kept 8 bases outside the gene matches. This CDR3 region has 18 residues. Per the germline V gene, CDR1 is ENHRY and CDR2 is SYGVKD.

Many counts were recorded for this clonotype. V and J are TRBV9 and TRBJ2-1; 7 bases are a match to TRBD1. Trimming took 3 bases from V and 5 from J; bases not matched to a gene: 2. CDR1 SGDLS and CDR2 YYNGEE come from the germline V gene. This CDR3 region has 13 residues. Here the CDR3 DNA reads TGTGCCAGCAGCGGGACAGGTAACAATGAGCAGTTCTTC. It yields the protein CASSGTGNNEQFF.

This chain connects TRBV20-1 to TRBJ2-7, with 9 bases identical to TRBD2. The tail of the sequence fits TRBJ2-5 better, so the J call may be wrong. Germline values: CDR1 DFQATT, CDR2 SNEGSKA (reference sequence). This CDR3 contains 16 residues. The CDR3 protein is CSSSPRRGGHGETQYF. The CDR3 region has the DNA TGCAGTTCCAGCCCGCGGCGGGGGGGCCATGGAGAGACCCAGTACTTC.

This clonotype was counted only a few times. The rearrangement links TRBV11-3 to TRBJ2-5, with a weak D call TRBD2 (5 bases). V shed 4 bases and J shed 8 bases, with 14 bases lying between them. The CDR3 consists of 13 residues. Germline V lookup: CDR1 SGHNT, CDR2 YENEEA. The CDR3 loop is CASSSPLRGTQYF. The CDR3 DNA reads TGTGCCAGCAGCTCCCCATTACGGGGTACCCAGTACTTC.

The rearrangement uses TRBV7-2 and TRBJ2-7, with a weak D call TRBD2 (6 bases). Germline CDR1 is SGHTA and CDR2 is FQGNSA. Trimming stripped 3 bases from V and 3 bases from J, with 15 bases between. This CDR3 contains 15 residues. In DNA, the CDR3 is TGTGCCAGCAGCTTTGACCCCGAGGGACTCTACGAGCAGTACTTC. This codes for CASSFDPEGLYEQYF.

This clonotype has only a few counts. The rearrangement joins TRBV10-3 to TRBJ2-3; no clear D. CDR1 ENHRY and CDR2 SYGVKD come from the germline V gene. V gave up 0 bases and J gave up 6 bases, with 13 bases separating them. The CDR3 runs 15 residues. CDR3 DNA sequence: TGTGCCATCAGTGAGTCCGGACGTCCAGCGGATACGCAGTATTTT. It is translated as CAISESGRPADTQYF.

J is TRBJ1-1 and V is TRBV5-1; D is undetermined. V was cut by 4 bases and J by 0 bases, with 7 bases left in between. The germline gives CDR1 SGHRS, CDR2 YFSETQ. There are 13 residues in the CDR3. CDR3 region: CASSIWLNTEAFF. The CDR3 DNA follows: TGCGCCAGCAGCATCTGGTTGAACACTGAAGCTTTCTTT.

This clonotype was seen more than once but under ten times. This chain joins TRBV5-1 and TRBJ2-3, with 7 bases identical to TRBD1. The ends lost 1 base at V and 3 bases at J; junction bases unmatched: 11. Germline V CDR1 and CDR2: SGHRS, YFSETQ. CDR3 size: 17 residues. CDR3 loop: CASSLIPEGQTTDTQYF. Written as DNA, the CDR3 is TGCGCCAGCAGCTTGATCCCCGAGGGACAGACTACAGATACGCAGTATTTT.

The chain employs TRBV4-1 and TRBJ1-5; D might be TRBD1 (6 bases). Looked up from germline, CDR1 is MGHRA and CDR2 is YSYEKL. The ends were cut back, 1 base at V and 3 bases at J, with 16 bases in the middle. CDR3 size: 17 residues. CDR3 coding DNA: TGCGCCAGCAGCCAAGCGGGGGGTAGGGGGAACAATCAGCCCCAGCATTTT. It encodes CASSQAGGRGNNQPQHF.

This clonotype was recorded a few times. The V and J genes are TRBV7-2 and TRBJ1-1; possible D gene TRBD1, 6 bases. V was pared by 0 bases and J by 6 bases, with 14 bases between. CDR1 is SGHTA and CDR2 is FQGNSA in the germline V gene. This CDR3 is 15 amino acids long. The CDR3 loop is CASSLAPRQGPEAFF. The CDR3 region has the DNA TGTGCCAGCAGCTTAGCCCCCCGTCAGGGGCCTGAAGCTTTCTTT.